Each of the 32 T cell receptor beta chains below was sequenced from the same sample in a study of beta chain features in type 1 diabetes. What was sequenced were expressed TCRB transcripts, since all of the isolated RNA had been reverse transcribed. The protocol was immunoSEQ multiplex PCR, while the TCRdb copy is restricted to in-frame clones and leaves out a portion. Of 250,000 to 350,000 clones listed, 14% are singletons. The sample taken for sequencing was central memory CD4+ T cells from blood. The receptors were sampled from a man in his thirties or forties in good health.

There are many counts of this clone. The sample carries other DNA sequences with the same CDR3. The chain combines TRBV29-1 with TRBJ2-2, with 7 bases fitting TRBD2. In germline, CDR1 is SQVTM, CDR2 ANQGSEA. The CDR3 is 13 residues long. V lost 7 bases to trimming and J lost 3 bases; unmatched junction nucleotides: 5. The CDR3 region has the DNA TGCAGCGGGTGGGAGGGTCACACCGGGGAGCTGTTTTTT. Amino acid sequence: CSGWEGHTGELFF.

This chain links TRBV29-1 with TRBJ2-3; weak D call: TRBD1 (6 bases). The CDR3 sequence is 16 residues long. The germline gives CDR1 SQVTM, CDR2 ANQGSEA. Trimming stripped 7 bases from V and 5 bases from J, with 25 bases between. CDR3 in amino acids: CSADVVDSRIRDTQYF. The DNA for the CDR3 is TGCAGCGCCGACGTGGTGGACAGCCGAATCAGAGATACGCAGTATTTT.

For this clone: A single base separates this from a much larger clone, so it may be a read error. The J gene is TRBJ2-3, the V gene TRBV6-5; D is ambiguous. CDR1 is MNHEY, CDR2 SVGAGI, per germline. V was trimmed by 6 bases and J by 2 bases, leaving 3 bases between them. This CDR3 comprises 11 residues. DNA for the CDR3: TGTGCCAGCAGCGACACAGATACGCAGTATTTT. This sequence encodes CASSDTDTQYF.

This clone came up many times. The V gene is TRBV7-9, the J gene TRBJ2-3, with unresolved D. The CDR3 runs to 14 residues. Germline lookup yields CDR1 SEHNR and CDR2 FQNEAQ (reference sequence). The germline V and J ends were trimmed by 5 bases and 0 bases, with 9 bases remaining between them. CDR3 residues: CASSALSSTDTQYF. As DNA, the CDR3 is TGTGCCAGCAGCGCACTCTCTAGCACAGATACGCAGTATTTT. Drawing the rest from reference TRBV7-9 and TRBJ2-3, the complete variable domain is DTGVSQNPRHKITKRGQNVTFRCDPISEHNRLYWYRQTLGQGPEFLTYFQNEAQLEKSRLLSDRFSAERPKGSFSTLEIQRTEQGDSAMYLCASSALSSTDTQYFGPGTRLTVL.

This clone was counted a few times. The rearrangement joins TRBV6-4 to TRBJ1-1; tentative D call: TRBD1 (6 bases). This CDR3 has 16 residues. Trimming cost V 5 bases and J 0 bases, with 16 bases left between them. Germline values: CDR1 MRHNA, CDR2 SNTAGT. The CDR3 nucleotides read TGTGCCAGCAGTACTGGCCGGGACACGATGAACACTGAAGCTTTCTTT. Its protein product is CASSTGRDTMNTEAFF.

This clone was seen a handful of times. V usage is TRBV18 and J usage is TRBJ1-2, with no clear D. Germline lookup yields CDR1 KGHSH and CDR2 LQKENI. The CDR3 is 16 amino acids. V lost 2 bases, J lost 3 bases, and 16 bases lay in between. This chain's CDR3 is CASSPDVRSSDYGYTF. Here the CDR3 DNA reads TGTGCCAGCTCACCAGACGTCAGGTCTTCGGACTATGGCTACACCTTC.

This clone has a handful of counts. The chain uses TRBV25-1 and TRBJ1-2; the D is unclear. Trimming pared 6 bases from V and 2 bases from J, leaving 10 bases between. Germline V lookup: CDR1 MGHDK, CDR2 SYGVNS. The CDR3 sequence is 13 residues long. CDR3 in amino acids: CASRDGPNYGYTF. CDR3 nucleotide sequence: TGTGCCAGCAGGGACGGTCCAAACTATGGCTACACCTTC.

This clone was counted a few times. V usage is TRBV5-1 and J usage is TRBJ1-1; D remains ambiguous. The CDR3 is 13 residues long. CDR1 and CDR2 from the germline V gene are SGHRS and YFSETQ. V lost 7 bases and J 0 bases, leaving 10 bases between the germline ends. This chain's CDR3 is CASHRELNTEAFF. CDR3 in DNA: TGCGCCAGCCATCGAGAATTGAACACTGAAGCTTTCTTT.

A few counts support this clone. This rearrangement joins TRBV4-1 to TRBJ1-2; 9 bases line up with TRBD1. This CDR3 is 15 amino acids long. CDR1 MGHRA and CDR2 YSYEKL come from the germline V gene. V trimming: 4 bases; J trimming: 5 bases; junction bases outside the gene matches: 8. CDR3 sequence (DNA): TGCGCCAGCAGCCCGGGACAGGGAGAATCGTATGGCTACACCTTC. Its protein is CASSPGQGESYGYTF.

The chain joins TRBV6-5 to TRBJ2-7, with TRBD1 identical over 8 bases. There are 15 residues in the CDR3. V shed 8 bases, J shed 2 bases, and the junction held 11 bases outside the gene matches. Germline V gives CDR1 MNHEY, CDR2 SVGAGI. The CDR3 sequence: CASRLAGTGTYEQYF. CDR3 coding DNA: TGTGCCAGCCGACTTGCCGGGACAGGCACCTACGAGCAGTACTTC.

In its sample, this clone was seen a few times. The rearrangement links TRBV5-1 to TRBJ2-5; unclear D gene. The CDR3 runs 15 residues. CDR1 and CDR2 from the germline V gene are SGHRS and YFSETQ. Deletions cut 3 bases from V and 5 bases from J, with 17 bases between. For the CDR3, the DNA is TGCGCCAGCAGCTCTGACGCCGACAAGGGCGAGACCCAGTACTTC. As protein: CASSSDADKGETQYF.

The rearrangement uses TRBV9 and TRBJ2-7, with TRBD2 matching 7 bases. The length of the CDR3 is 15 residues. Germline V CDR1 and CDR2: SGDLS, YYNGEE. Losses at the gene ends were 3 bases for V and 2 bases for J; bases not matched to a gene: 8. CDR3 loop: CASSEGAGRAYEQYF. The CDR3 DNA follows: TGTGCCAGCAGCGAGGGAGCGGGACGAGCCTACGAGCAGTACTTC.

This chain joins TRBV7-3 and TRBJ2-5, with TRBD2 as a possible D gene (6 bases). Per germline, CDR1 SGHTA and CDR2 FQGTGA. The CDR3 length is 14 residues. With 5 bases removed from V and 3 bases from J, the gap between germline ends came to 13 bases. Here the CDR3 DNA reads TGTGCCAGCAGCCCGTCCCGGGGGAAAGAGACCCAGTACTTC. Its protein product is CASSPSRGKETQYF. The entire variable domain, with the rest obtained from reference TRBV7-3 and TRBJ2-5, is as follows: GAGVSQTPSNKVTEKGKYVELRCDPISGHTALYWYRQSLGQGPEFLIYFQGTGAADDSGLPNDRFFAVRPEGSVSTLKIQRTERGDSAVYLCASSPSRGKETQYFGPGTRLLVL.

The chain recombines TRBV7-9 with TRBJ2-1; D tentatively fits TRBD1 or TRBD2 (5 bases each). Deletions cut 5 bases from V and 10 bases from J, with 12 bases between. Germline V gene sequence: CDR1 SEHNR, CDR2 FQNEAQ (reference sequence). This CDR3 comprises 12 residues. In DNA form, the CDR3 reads TGTGCCAGCAGCCTGGTAGGGGAGGAGCAGTTCTTC. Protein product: CASSLVGEEQFF.

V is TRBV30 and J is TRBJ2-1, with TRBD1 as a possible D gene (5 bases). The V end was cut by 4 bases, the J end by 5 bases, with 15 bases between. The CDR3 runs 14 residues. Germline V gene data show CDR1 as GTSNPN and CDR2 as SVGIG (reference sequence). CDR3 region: CAWNSGKADNEQFF. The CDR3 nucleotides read TGTGCCTGGAATTCAGGGAAGGCAGACAATGAGCAGTTCTTC.

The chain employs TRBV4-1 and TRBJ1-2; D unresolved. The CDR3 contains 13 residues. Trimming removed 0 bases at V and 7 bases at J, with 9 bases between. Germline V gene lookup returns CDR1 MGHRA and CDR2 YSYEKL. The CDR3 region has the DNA TGCGCCAGCAGCCAAGAAGGGCTCGGTGGCTACACCTTC. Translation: CASSQEGLGGYTF.

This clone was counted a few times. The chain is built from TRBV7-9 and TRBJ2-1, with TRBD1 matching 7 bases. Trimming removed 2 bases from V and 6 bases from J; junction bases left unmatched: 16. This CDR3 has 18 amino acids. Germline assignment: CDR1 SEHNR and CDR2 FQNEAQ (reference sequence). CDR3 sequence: CASSLYQGVGQASNEQFF. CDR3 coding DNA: TGTGCCAGCAGCTTATATCAGGGGGTCGGGCAGGCGAGCAATGAGCAGTTCTTC.

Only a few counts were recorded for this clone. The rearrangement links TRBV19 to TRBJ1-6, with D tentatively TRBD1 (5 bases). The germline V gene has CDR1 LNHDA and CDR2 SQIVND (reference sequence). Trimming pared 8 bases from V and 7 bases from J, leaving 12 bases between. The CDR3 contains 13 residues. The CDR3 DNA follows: TGTGCCAGTGGGTGGGACGGAAATTCACCCCTCCACTTT. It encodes CASGWDGNSPLHF. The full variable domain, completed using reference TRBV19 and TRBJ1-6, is DGGITQSPKYLFRKEGQNVTLSCEQNLNHDAMYWYRQDPGQGLRLIYYSQIVNDFQKGDIAEGYSVSREKKESFPLTVTSAQKNPTAFYLCASGWDGNSPLHFGNGTRLTVT.

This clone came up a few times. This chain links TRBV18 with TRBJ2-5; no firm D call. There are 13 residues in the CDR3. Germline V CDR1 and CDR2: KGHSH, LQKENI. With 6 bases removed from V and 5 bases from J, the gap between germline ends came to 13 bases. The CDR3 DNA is TGTGCCAGCTCGAACCAGGACGGGGAGACCCAGTACTTC. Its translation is CASSNQDGETQYF.

CDR3 sequence: CASSYNGGNTEAFF. The CDR3 DNA reads as TGTGCCAGCAGTTACAACGGAGGGAACACTGAAGCTTTCTTT. This chain joins TRBV6-5 and TRBJ1-1; D not resolved. The CDR3 totals 14 residues. The germline V gene has CDR1 MNHEY and CDR2 SVGAGI. V was cut by 2 bases and J by 1 base, with 8 bases left in between.

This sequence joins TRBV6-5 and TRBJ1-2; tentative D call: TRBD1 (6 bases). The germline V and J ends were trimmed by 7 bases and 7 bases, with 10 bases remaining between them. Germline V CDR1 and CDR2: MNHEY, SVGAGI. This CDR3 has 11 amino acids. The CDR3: CASTAGAGYTF. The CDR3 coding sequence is TGTGCCAGCACGGCAGGGGCTGGCTACACCTTC.

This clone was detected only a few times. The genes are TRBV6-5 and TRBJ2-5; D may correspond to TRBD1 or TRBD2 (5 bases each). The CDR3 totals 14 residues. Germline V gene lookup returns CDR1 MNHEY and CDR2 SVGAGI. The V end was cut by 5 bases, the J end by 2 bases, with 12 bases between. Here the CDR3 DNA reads TGTGCCAGCAGTCTCCACAGGACTCAAGAGACCCAGTACTTC. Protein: CASSLHRTQETQYF.

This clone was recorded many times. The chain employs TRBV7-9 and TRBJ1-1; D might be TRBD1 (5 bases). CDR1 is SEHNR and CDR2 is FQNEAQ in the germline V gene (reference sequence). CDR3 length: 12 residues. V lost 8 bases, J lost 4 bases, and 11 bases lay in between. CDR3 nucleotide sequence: TGTGCCAGCTCAGGGCGCGTCACTGAAGCTTTCTTT. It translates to CASSGRVTEAFF.

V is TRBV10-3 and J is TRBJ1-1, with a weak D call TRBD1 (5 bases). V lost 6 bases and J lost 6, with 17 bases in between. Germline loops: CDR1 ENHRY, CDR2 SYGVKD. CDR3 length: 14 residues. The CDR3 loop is CAIRPGLTGAEAFF. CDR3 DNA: TGTGCCATCAGGCCAGGACTCACGGGGGCTGAAGCTTTCTTT.

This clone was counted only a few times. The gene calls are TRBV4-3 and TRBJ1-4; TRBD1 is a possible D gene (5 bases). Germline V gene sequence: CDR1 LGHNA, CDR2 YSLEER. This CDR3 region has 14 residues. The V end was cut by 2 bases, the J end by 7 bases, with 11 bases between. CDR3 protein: CASSQTLTVEKLFF. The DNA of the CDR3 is TGCGCCAGCAGCCAAACGCTGACAGTTGAAAAACTGTTTTTT.

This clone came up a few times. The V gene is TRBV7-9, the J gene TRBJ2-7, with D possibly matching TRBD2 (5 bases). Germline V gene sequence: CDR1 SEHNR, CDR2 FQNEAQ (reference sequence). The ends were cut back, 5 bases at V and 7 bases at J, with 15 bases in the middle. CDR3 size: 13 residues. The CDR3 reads CASSAGLLSEQYF. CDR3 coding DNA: TGTGCCAGCAGCGCCGGACTGTTATCGGAGCAGTACTTC.

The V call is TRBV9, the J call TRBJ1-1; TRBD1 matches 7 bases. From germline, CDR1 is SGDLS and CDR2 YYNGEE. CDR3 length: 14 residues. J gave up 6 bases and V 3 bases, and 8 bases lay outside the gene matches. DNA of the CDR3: TGTGCCAGCAGCGCCGAGACAGGGTGGGCTGAAGCTTTCTTT. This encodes CASSAETGWAEAFF.

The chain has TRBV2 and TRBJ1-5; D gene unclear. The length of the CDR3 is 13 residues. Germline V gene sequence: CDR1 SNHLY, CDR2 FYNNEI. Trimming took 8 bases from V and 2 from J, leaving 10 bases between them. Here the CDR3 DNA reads TGTGCCAGCGGTGGCCCGGGCAATCAGCCCCAGCATTTT. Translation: CASGGPGNQPQHF. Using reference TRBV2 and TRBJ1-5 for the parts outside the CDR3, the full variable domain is EPEVTQTPSHQVTQMGQEVILRCVPISNHLYFYWYRQILGQKVEFLVSFYNNEISEKSEIFDDQFSVERPDGSNFTLKIRSTKLEDSAMYFCASGGPGNQPQHFGDGTRLSIL.

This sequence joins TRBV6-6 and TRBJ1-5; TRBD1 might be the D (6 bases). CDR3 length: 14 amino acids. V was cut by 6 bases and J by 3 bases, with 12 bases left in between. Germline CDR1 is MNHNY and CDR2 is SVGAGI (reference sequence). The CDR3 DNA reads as TGTGCCAGCAGGGAAGGGGGATTCAATCAGCCCCAGCATTTT. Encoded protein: CASREGGFNQPQHF.

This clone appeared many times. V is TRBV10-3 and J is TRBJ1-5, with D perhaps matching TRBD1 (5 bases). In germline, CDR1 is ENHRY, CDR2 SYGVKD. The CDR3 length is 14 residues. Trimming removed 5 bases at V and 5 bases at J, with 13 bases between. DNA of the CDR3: TGTGCCATCAGTAGGACCCTGGGGGATCAGCCCCAGCATTTT. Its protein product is CAISRTLGDQPQHF.

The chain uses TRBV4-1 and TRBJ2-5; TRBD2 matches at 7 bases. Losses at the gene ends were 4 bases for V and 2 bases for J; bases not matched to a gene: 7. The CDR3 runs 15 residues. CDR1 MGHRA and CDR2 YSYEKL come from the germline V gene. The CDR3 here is CASSPTSDRQETQYF. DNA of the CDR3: TGCGCCAGCAGCCCCACTAGCGACCGTCAAGAGACCCAGTACTTC.

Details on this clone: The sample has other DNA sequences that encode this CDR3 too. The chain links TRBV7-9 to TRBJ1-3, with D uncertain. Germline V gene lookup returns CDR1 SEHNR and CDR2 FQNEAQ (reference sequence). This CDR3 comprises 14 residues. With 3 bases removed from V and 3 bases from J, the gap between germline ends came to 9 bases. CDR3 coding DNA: TGTGCCAGCAGCTTGGGTGAGGGTGGAAACACCATATATTTT. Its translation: CASSLGEGGNTIYF. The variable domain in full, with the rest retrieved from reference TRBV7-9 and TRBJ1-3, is DTGVSQNPRHKITKRGQNVTFRCDPISEHNRLYWYRQTLGQGPEFLTYFQNEAQLEKSRLLSDRFSAERPKGSFSTLEIQRTEQGDSAMYLCASSLGEGGNTIYFGEGSWLTVV.